This T cell receptor beta chain stems from a study of blood T cells in healthy people across ages. Study-level background: There was about one barcoded beta molecule captured by template switching per two T cells.

Primers used in a second PCR of roughly 7 to 11 cycles were a sample-barcoded 5' primer and a J-beta primer mix. TCRdb itself ran the 5' RACE reads through MiXCR, one entry per CDR3 protein. There are approximately 800,000 distinct CDR3 sequences in the sample; 45% to 70% occur only once, and more than 25% lies in the top ten. Trimming stripped 6 bases from V and 5 bases from J, with 14 bases between. In germline, CDR1 is DFQATT, CDR2 SNEGSKA (reference sequence). The length of the CDR3 is 14 residues. The sample consisted of blood. V usage is TRBV20-1 and J usage is TRBJ1-6; D perhaps matches TRBD1 (5 bases). This TCR derives from a man in his forties or fifties in good health. The CDR3 protein is CSAPRGSDNSPLHF. CDR3 nucleotide sequence: TGCAGTGCCCCCCGGGGGTCGGATAATTCACCCCTCCACTTT.